The 18 T cell receptor beta chains below come from one sample, sequenced in a study of tumor-infiltrating lymphocytes in localized non-small cell lung cancer. TCRdb keeps only in-frame clones here, not all; method: immunoSEQ multiplex PCR. The data hold 15,000 to 20,000 clones, with more than 60% observed a single time. The specimen sequenced was lung tumor tissue. The receptor set was obtained from a human donor with non-small cell lung cancer.

The J gene is TRBJ2-7, the V gene TRBV28; 9 bases are shared with TRBD2. The CDR3 is made up of 13 amino acids. V gave up 6 bases and J gave up 1 base; unmatched junction bases: 1. Looked up from germline, CDR1 is MDHEN and CDR2 is SYDVKM. The CDR3 coding sequence is TGTGCCAGCAGGACTAGCGGTTCCTACGAGCAGTACTTC. Translation: CASRTSGSYEQYF.

The rearrangement uses TRBV7-3 and TRBJ1-1; D is undetermined. This CDR3 is built from 13 residues. Germline loops: CDR1 SGHTA, CDR2 FQGTGA. V was shortened by 2 bases and J by 11 bases, with 15 bases between the two germline ends. The CDR3 sequence is CASSLRERGLAFF. CDR3 sequence (DNA): TGTGCCAGCAGCTTACGGGAGAGAGGGTTGGCTTTCTTT.

J is TRBJ1-2 and V is TRBV2; possible D gene TRBD1, 5 bases. The CDR3 is made up of 12 amino acids. Germline assignment: CDR1 SNHLY and CDR2 FYNNEI. Trimming took 4 bases from V and 8 from J, leaving 11 bases between them. CDR3 region: CASSASGDGYTF. The DNA for the CDR3 is TGTGCCAGCAGTGCCTCCGGGGACGGCTACACCTTC.

The rearrangement links TRBV6-5 to TRBJ2-2, with D possibly being TRBD1 or TRBD2 (5 bases each). Germline CDR1 MNHEY, CDR2 SVGAGI. Between the trimmed V and J ends, which lost 4 bases and 2 bases, there was a span of 11 bases. CDR3 length equals 15 residues. Written as DNA, the CDR3 is TGTGCCAGCAGTTCCGGGGCGGACAACACCGGGGAGCTGTTTTTT. It yields the protein CASSSGADNTGELFF.

This chain uses TRBV2 with TRBJ2-5; TRBD2 matches at 9 bases. The length of the CDR3 is 15 residues. Germline CDR1 SNHLY, CDR2 FYNNEI. Trimming took 2 bases from V and 5 from J; bases not matched to a gene: 6. CDR3 nucleotides: TGTGCCAGCAGTGAAATAGCGGGAGAGGTGGAGACCCAGTACTTC. As protein: CASSEIAGEVETQYF.

DNA of the CDR3: TGCGCCAGCAGCGGCACGACAGGGGCGTACGAGCAGTACTTC. Amino acid sequence: CASSGTTGAYEQYF. This rearrangement joins TRBV5-1 to TRBJ2-7; 8 bases map to TRBD1. This CDR3 comprises 14 residues. Germline V gene sequence: CDR1 SGHRS, CDR2 YFSETQ. Trimming took 4 bases from V and 4 from J; bases not matched to a gene: 7.

This sequence joins TRBV7-9 and TRBJ1-2; D remains ambiguous. Germline V gene sequence: CDR1 SEHNR, CDR2 FQNEAQ (reference sequence). Trimming removed 1 base at V and 1 base at J, with 7 bases between. The CDR3 has 14 residues. CDR3 region: CASSLGTVNYGYTF. In DNA form, the CDR3 reads TGTGCCAGCAGCTTAGGGACGGTTAACTATGGCTACACCTTC.

This clone appeared a single time. This chain links TRBV19 with TRBJ2-1; 8 bases line up with TRBD2. J gave up 3 bases and V 3 bases, and 7 bases lay outside the gene matches. The length of the CDR3 is 16 residues. Germline CDR1 LNHDA, CDR2 SQIVND (reference sequence). The CDR3 is CASSIMGAGGYNEQFF. In DNA form, the CDR3 reads TGTGCCAGTAGTATCATGGGGGCGGGAGGCTACAATGAGCAGTTCTTC.

V is TRBV6-5 and J is TRBJ2-1, with D uncertain. Trimming left V 5 bases short and J 9 bases short, with 17 bases between. The CDR3 contains 14 residues. Germline V CDR1 and CDR2: MNHEY, SVGAGI. DNA of the CDR3: TGTGCCAGCAGTCCCCATGCCCTCTTAATTGAGCAGTTCTTC. It encodes CASSPHALLIEQFF.

The J gene is TRBJ1-2, the V gene TRBV6-6; 10 nucleotides agree with TRBD1. Trimming cost V 2 bases and J 5 bases; bases outside gene matches: 8. This CDR3 contains 16 residues. Per the germline V gene, CDR1 is MNHNY and CDR2 is SVGAGI (reference sequence). The DNA of the CDR3 is TGTGCCAGCAGTTACCATTCGGGACAGGGGACGTATGGCTACACCTTC. Encoded protein: CASSYHSGQGTYGYTF.

This chain connects TRBV5-6 to TRBJ2-7; tentatively, D is TRBD2 (5 bases). V lost 0 bases and J lost 6, with 16 bases in between. The V gene's germline CDR1 is SGHDT and CDR2 YYEEEE. This CDR3 has 15 amino acids. CDR3 sequence (DNA): TGTGCCAGCAGCTTGGCGGGGAGCGGCCGGTCCGAGCAGTACTTC. It yields the protein CASSLAGSGRSEQYF.

The chain links TRBV28 to TRBJ1-1; no clear D. This CDR3 spans 12 amino acids. Germline V gene data show CDR1 as MDHEN and CDR2 as SYDVKM. V was pared by 3 bases and J by 1 base, with 3 bases between. CDR3 nucleotides: TGTGCCAGCAGTTTGCAGAACACTGAAGCTTTCTTT. This codes for CASSLQNTEAFF.

The genes are TRBV4-3 and TRBJ1-2; D is ambiguous. CDR3 length: 15 amino acids. Looked up from germline, CDR1 is LGHNA and CDR2 is YSLEER. Trimming pared 0 bases from V and 6 bases from J, leaving 14 bases between. The CDR3 protein is CASSQDPGTWDGYTF. The CDR3 bases are TGCGCCAGCAGCCAAGATCCAGGCACGTGGGATGGCTACACCTTC.

A few counts support this clone. The V call is TRBV18, the J call TRBJ2-2; TRBD1 is a possible D gene (5 bases). CDR1 is KGHSH, CDR2 LQKENI, per germline. V was pared by 3 bases and J by 3 bases, with 8 bases between. This CDR3 comprises 14 residues. The CDR3 sequence: CASSPARDTGELFF. The CDR3 coding sequence is TGTGCCAGCTCACCGGCCAGGGACACCGGGGAGCTGTTTTTT.

This rearrangement joins TRBV30 to TRBJ2-7, with a weak D call TRBD2 (6 bases). Trimming pared 3 bases from V and 6 bases from J, leaving 12 bases between. From germline, CDR1 is GTSNPN and CDR2 SVGIG (reference sequence). The CDR3 sequence is 12 residues long. The CDR3 bases are TGTGCCTGGAGCGGGAGATATGGCGAGCAGTACTTC. It codes for CAWSGRYGEQYF.

The chain joins TRBV10-3 to TRBJ2-7; no firm D call. The CDR3 has 14 amino acids. Between the trimmed V and J ends, which lost 2 bases and 7 bases, there was a span of 15 bases. Germline CDR1 and CDR2: ENHRY and SYGVKD. The CDR3 region is CAISETVGTLEQYF. The CDR3 DNA follows: TGTGCCATCAGTGAGACGGTGGGTACATTAGAGCAGTACTTC.

This sequence joins TRBV6-1 and TRBJ2-7; D possibly corresponds to TRBD1 (5 bases). CDR3 length: 13 amino acids. The V and J ends lost 4 bases and 7 bases respectively, with 14 bases between them. Germline CDR1 MNHNS, CDR2 SASEGT. The CDR3 is CASSVDILREQYF. CDR3 DNA: TGTGCCAGCAGTGTGGACATCCTACGTGAGCAGTACTTC.

The chain uses TRBV28 and TRBJ2-1; D ambiguous. The CDR3 runs 14 residues. Germline-derived CDR1 and CDR2 are MDHEN and SYDVKM. The V and J ends lost 5 bases and 3 bases respectively, with 11 bases between them. CDR3 sequence (DNA): TGTGCCAGCAGTACAGCTCGCGGCTACAATGAGCAGTTCTTC. This sequence encodes CASSTARGYNEQFF.